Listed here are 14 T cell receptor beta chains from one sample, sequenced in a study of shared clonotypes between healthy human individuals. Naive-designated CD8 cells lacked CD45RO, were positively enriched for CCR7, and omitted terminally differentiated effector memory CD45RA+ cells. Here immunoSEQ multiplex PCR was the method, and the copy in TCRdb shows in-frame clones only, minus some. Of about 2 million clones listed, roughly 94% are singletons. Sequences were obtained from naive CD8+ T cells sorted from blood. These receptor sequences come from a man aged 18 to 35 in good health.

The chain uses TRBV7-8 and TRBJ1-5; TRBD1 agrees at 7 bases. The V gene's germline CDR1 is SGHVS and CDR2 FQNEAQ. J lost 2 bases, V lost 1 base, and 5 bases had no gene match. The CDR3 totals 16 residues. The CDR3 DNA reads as TGTGCCAGCAGCTTAGAACAGGGGCTCGGCAATCAGCCCCAGCATTTT. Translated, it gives CASSLEQGLGNQPQHF.

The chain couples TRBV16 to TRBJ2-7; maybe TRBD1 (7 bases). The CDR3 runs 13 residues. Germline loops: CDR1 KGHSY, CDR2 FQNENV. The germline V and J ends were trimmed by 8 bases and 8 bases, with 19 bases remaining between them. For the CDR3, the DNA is TGTGCCAGCGGAGGGACAGAACCTAGGAAGCAGTACTTC. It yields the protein CASGGTEPRKQYF.

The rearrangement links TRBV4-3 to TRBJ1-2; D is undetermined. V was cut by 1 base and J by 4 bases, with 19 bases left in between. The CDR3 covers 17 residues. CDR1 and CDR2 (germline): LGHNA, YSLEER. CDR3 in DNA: TGCGCCAGCAGCCAAGTATTCCTAGGGCATAAGTCCTATGGCTACACCTTC. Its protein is CASSQVFLGHKSYGYTF.

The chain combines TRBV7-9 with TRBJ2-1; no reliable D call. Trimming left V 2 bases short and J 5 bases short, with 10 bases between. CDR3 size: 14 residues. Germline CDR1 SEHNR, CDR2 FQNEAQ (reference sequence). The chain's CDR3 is CASSLLASDNEQFF. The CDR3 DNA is TGTGCCAGCAGCTTATTAGCTTCGGACAATGAGCAGTTCTTC.

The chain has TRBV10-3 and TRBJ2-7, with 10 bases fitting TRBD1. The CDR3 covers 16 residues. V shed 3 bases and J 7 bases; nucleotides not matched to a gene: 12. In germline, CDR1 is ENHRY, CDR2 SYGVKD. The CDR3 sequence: CAISDGTGERNLEQYF. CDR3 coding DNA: TGTGCCATCAGTGACGGGACAGGGGAGCGCAATCTTGAGCAGTACTTC.

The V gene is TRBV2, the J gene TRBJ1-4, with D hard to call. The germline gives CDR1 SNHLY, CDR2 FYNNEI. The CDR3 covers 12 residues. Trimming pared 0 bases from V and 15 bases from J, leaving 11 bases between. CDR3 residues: CASSEALSGLFF. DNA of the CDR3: TGTGCCAGCAGTGAAGCGCTTAGTGGCTTGTTTTTT.

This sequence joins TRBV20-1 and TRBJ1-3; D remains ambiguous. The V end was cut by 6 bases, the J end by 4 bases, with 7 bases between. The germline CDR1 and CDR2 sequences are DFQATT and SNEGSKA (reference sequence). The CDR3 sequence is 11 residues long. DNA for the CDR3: TGCAGTGCCCCCGAGGGAAACACCATATATTTT. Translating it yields CSAPEGNTIYF.

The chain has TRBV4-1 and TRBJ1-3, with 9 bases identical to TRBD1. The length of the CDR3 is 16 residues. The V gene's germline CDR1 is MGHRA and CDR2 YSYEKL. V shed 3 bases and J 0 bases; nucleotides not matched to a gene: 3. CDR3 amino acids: CASSQDRGISGNTIYF. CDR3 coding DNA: TGCGCCAGCAGCCAGGACAGGGGTATCTCTGGAAACACCATATATTTT.

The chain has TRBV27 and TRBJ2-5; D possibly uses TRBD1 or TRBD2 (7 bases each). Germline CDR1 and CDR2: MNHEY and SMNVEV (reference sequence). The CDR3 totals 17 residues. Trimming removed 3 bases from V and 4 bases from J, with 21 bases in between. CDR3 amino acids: CASSFRGGQPLGETQYF. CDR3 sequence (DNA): TGTGCCAGCAGTTTCAGGGGGGGGCAGCCACTCGGAGAGACCCAGTACTTC.

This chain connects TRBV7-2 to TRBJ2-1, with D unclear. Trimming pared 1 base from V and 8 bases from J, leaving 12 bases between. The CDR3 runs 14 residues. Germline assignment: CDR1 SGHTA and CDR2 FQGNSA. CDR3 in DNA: TGTGCCAGCAGCTTAGTGGGTCAGTTAGATGAGCAGTTCTTC. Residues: CASSLVGQLDEQFF.

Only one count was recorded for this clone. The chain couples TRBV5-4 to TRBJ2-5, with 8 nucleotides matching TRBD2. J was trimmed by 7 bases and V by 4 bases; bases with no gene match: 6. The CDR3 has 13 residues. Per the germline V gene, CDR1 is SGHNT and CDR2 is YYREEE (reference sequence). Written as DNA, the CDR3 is TGTGCCAGCAGCACTAGCGGCGGAGGGACCCAGTACTTC. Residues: CASSTSGGGTQYF.

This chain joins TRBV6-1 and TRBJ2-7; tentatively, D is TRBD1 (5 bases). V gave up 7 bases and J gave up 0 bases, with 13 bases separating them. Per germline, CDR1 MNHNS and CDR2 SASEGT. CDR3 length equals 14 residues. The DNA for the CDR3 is TGTGCCAGCACCCACGACAGCAGCTCCTACGAGCAGTACTTC. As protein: CASTHDSSSYEQYF.

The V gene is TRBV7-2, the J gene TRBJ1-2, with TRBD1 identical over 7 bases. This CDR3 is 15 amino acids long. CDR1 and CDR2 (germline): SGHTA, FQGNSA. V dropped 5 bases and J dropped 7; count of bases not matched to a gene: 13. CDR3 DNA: TGTGCCAGCAGCCCTATACTAACAGGGGTGGGTGGCTACACCTTC. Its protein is CASSPILTGVGGYTF.

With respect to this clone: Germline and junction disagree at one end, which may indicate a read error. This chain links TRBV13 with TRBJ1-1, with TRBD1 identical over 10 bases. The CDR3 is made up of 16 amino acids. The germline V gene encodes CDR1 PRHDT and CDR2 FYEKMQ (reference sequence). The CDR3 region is CASSVGTGELNTEAFF. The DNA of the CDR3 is TGTGCCAGCAGCGTAGGGACAGGGGAGTTGAACACTGAAGCTTTCTTT.